This TCR beta chain is from a study of cytomegalovirus exposure and HLA in healthy donors. Looking at the study overall: A subsequent analysis reported that the 95 to 150 validation repertoires were produced on the same platform that had also been used for the 600 to 700 first-cohort repertoires. Study-wide results and caveats: With high specificity and sensitivity, the classifier reportedly diagnosed cytomegalovirus status.

TCRdb keeps only in-frame clones here, not all; method: immunoSEQ multiplex PCR. Found here are tens of thousands of clones, roughly 95% of them singletons; the top ten hold around 0.69%. With regard to this clone: What it binds is not known.

The germline CDR1 and CDR2 sequences are SGHNT and YYREEE (reference sequence). The CDR3 runs to 16 residues. Germline trimming cut 6 bases from V and 0 bases from J; bases unmatched to any gene: 9. This chain connects TRBV5-4 to TRBJ2-7; TRBD2 agrees at 10 bases. The sequence was obtained from a young woman in good health and CMV-seronegative. The sample taken for sequencing was PBMCs. CDR3: CASTPGLASSSYEQYF. DNA of the CDR3: TGTGCCAGCACCCCGGGACTAGCGTCGAGCTCCTACGAGCAGTACTTC.